This T cell receptor beta chain was sequenced during a study of OX40 agonist ivuxolimab in advanced cancers. Study details: Ivuxolimab, which is an agonistic anti-OX40 (CD134) antibody, was administered to the patients. Partial responses were seen in three patients, one with hepatocellular carcinoma and two with cutaneous melanoma. Study-wide points: There was clonal expansion of CD4+ and CD8+ blood T cells by week 6 at 0.1 to 3.0 mg/kg.

The V gene end was trimmed by 4 bases and the J gene end by 5 bases; junction bases not matched to a gene: 3. CDR3 length: 13 amino acids. Germline V gene data show CDR1 as SGHDT and CDR2 as YYEEEE. Only in-frame clones appear in the TCRdb table, and some are missing; sequencing was by immunoSEQ multiplex PCR. In the table there are tens of thousands of clones, 80% to 95% of which are singletons. Comment on this clone: Its antigen is unidentified.

Specimen: CD4+ or CD8+ T cells sorted from blood, collected in a trial of the OX40 agonist ivuxolimab. The source of this sequence is an adult with an advanced solid tumor such as melanoma, head and neck, liver or kidney cancer. The V call is TRBV5-6, the J call TRBJ2-5; 9 bases fit TRBD1. CDR3 DNA: TGTGCCAGCAGCGGGACAGGGCTGGAGACCCAGTACTTC. This translates into CASSGTGLETQYF.